These 11 T cell receptor beta chains were sequenced from one sample in a study of regulatory T cells in long-lasting Graves disease. The time point was: persistent/refractory GD, antithyroid drugs over 5 years with positive TRAb. PBMC-derived RNA was used for the TCR library. Library construction for TCR beta used iRepertoire HTBI primers and Arm-PCR of CDR3 regions. TCRdb redid the calling of the multiplex PCR reads with MiXCR, one entry per CDR3 protein. The sample has under 350,000 distinct CDR3 sequences, roughly 21% seen once. The sequencing here drew on peripheral blood mononuclear cells (PBMCs), taken when the disease was refractory, from a patient treated with antithyroid drugs. These receptors came from a female donor with Graves disease.

This clonotype was counted at least ten times. The rearrangement uses TRBV7-8 and TRBJ2-7; 8 nucleotides match TRBD2. Trimming at V came to 5 bases and at J to 6 bases, leaving 9 bases not matched to a gene. The CDR3 loop spans 14 amino acids. Germline CDR1 reads SGHVS; CDR2 reads FQNEAQ. As DNA, the CDR3 is TGTGCCAGCAGCCTCGAAGCGGGAGACCCCGAGCAGTACTTC. This translates into CASSLEAGDPEQYF.

This clonotype was seen more than once but under ten times. This sequence joins TRBV20-1 and TRBJ2-3; D is unclear. The CDR3 is made up of 12 amino acids. Between the trimmed V and J ends, which lost 0 bases and 3 bases, there was a span of 4 bases. Germline CDR1 is DFQATT and CDR2 is SNEGSKA (reference sequence). DNA of the CDR3: TGCAGTGCTAGAGATGGGACAGATACGCAGTATTTT. Residues: CSARDGTDTQYF.

V usage is TRBV7-2 and J usage is TRBJ1-1, with unresolved D. The V end was cut by 5 bases, the J end by 2 bases, with 15 bases between. The germline CDR1 and CDR2 sequences are SGHTA and FQGNSA. The CDR3 runs 15 residues. CDR3 loop: CASSRRVGTNTEAFF. DNA for the CDR3: TGTGCCAGCAGCCGCCGCGTTGGAACTAACACTGAAGCTTTCTTT.

This chain joins TRBV15 and TRBJ2-7, with D possibly TRBD2 on 6 matching bases. CDR1 is LNHNV and CDR2 is YYDKDF in the germline V gene (reference sequence). The CDR3 length is 15 residues. Trimming took 0 bases from V and 5 from J, leaving 14 bases between them. The CDR3: CATSRDPGVIDEQYF. CDR3 nucleotides: TGTGCCACCAGCAGAGATCCGGGGGTTATTGACGAGCAGTACTTC.

This clonotype was seen more than once but under ten times. The chain is built from TRBV7-2 and TRBJ2-7, with 8 bases lining up with TRBD1. The length of the CDR3 is 16 residues. After removal of 2 bases from V and 3 bases from J, the junction contained 9 bases not matched to a gene. The germline gives CDR1 SGHTA, CDR2 FQGNSA. This CDR3 reads CASSLTLAGGNYEQYF. The DNA of the CDR3 is TGTGCCAGCAGCTTAACCCTGGCAGGGGGCAACTACGAGCAGTACTTC. The full variable domain, rest sourced from reference TRBV7-2 and TRBJ2-7, is GAGVSQSPSNKVTEKGKDVELRCDPISGHTALYWYRQSLGQGLEFLIYFQGNSAPDKSGLPSDRFSAERTGGSVSTLTIQRTQQEDSAVYLCASSLTLAGGNYEQYFGPGTRLTVT.

This chain joins TRBV28 and TRBJ2-7; perhaps D is TRBD1 or TRBD2 (5 bases each). Germline V gene sequence: CDR1 MDHEN, CDR2 SYDVKM. The CDR3 extends over 14 amino acids. Trimming left V 3 bases short and J 6 bases short, with 15 bases between. The CDR3 loop reads CASSFGDGVGEQYF. CDR3 sequence (DNA): TGTGCCAGCAGTTTTGGGGACGGGGTGGGCGAGCAGTACTTC.

CDR3 in DNA: TGTGCCAGCAGCTTAGGTGGGGGGGCCAACGTCCTGACTTTC. It translates to CASSLGGGANVLTF. V and J are TRBV7-9 and TRBJ2-6; D unclear. With 1 base removed from V and 4 bases from J, the gap between germline ends came to 5 bases. The CDR3 consists of 14 residues. Germline assignment: CDR1 SEHNR and CDR2 FQNEAQ (reference sequence).

The V call is TRBV4-2, the J call TRBJ2-5; 7 bases fit TRBD1. CDR1 and CDR2 (germline): LGHNA, YNFKEQ. J gave up 3 bases and V 0 bases, and 4 bases lay outside the gene matches. There are 15 residues in the CDR3. CDR3 region: CASSQDVDREETQYF. In nucleotides, the CDR3 is TGTGCCAGCAGCCAAGATGTAGACAGGGAAGAGACCCAGTACTTC.

This clonotype was seen at least ten times. The chain uses TRBV28 and TRBJ2-5, with TRBD2 matching over 9 bases. There are 17 residues in the CDR3. Germline values: CDR1 MDHEN, CDR2 SYDVKM. V dropped 3 bases and J dropped 3; count of bases not matched to a gene: 11. The chain's CDR3 is CASSLSETIAGEETQYF. For the CDR3, the DNA is TGTGCCAGCAGTTTGTCAGAGACTATAGCGGGAGAAGAGACCCAGTACTTC.

The chain is built from TRBV10-2 and TRBJ2-3; D is unclear. CDR1 is WSHSY, CDR2 SAAADI, per germline. V gave up 9 bases and J gave up 3 bases, with 7 bases separating them. The CDR3 runs 11 residues. The CDR3, as DNA: TGCGCCAGTCGACATACAGATACGCAGTATTTT. Its translation: CASRHTDTQYF.

This clonotype was observed at least ten times. V and J are TRBV12-3 or TRBV12-4 and TRBJ1-2, with a weak D call TRBD1 (6 bases). Trimming removed 6 bases from V and 7 bases from J, with 18 bases in between. CDR3 size: 14 residues. CDR3: CASSSNRERIGYTF. The CDR3 nucleotides are TGTGCCAGCAGCTCGAACAGGGAGAGGATTGGCTACACCTTC.